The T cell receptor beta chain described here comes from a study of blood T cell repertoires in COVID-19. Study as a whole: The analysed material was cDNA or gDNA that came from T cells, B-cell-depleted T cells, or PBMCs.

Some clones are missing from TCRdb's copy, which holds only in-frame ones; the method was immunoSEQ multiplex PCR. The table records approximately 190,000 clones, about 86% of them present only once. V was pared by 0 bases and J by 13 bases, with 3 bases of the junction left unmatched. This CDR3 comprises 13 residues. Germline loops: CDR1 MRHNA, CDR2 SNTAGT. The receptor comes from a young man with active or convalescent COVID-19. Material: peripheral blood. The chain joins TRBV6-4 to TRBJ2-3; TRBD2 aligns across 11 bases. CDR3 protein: CASSDSTSGVKYF. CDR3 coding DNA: TGTGCCAGCAGTGACTCGACTAGCGGGGTAAAGTATTTT.